Here is one T cell receptor beta chain with its context. As yet, its antigen is unknown. This sample stems from a study of blood T cells in healthy people across ages. General study findings and limits: Age brought a roughly linear fall in TCR beta diversity measured per million T cells.

A sample-barcoded 5' primer and a J-beta primer mix were used in a second PCR of roughly 7 to 11 cycles. MiXCR, run by TCRdb on the 5' RACE reads, gives a single entry per CDR3 protein. Of 760,000 or so distinct CDR3 sequences listed, roughly 25% are singletons. The V and J ends lost 2 bases and 0 bases respectively, with 7 bases between them. The length of the CDR3 is 13 residues. CDR1 and CDR2 (germline): SQVTM, ANQGSEA. Every donor gave roughly 9.2 milliliters of peripheral blood. These same records also appear under a second study, on T cells of mothers and their children. That source adds: With unrelated pairs as the comparison, related mother-child pairs had a slightly higher overlap that was not significant.

This TCR derives from a boy aged 5-17 years in good health. This chain connects TRBV29-1 to TRBJ1-2; no definite D call. The sequenced sample consisted of blood. The CDR3 spells CSVELGANYGYTF. The DNA for the CDR3 is TGCAGCGTTGAATTGGGTGCTAACTATGGCTACACCTTC.